This T cell receptor (beta chain) stems from a study of OX40 agonist ivuxolimab in advanced cancers. On the study more broadly: Participants could have had prior anti-PD-1, anti-PD-L1 or anti-CTLA-4 therapy, and approximately 37% had some. Partial responses, seen in three patients, involved one hepatocellular carcinoma and two cutaneous melanomas. Study conclusions and caveats: Relative to CD4+ cells, CD8+ T cells on average had more expanded clones.

On this clone itself: The target antigen is unknown.

The method was immunoSEQ multiplex PCR; TCRdb's version includes in-frame clones alone and lacks a portion of them. In the table there are about 67,000 clones, around 80% of which are singletons. The clonotype comes from an adult with an advanced solid tumor such as melanoma, head and neck, liver or kidney cancer. Source: CD4+ or CD8+ T cells sorted from blood, taken in a trial of the OX40 agonist ivuxolimab.

The CDR3 nucleotides read TGTGCCAGCAGCTTGGGACAGGGGTATGAGGAGCTGTTTTTT. Translated: CASSLGQGYEELFF. The rearrangement links TRBV5-4 to TRBJ2-2; 8 bases match TRBD1. The V gene's germline CDR1 is SGHNT and CDR2 YYREEE (reference sequence). This CDR3 region has 14 residues. Trimming took 0 bases from V and 10 from J; bases not matched to a gene: 5.